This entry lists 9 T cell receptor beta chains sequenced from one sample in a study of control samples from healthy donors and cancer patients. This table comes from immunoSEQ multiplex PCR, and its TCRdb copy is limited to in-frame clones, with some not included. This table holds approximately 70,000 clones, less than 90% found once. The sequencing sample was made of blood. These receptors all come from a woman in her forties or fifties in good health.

CDR3 nucleotides: TGTGCCAGCAGTGCCGGGACTAGCGGGAGCAAAACCAATGAGCAGTTCTTC. It codes for CASSAGTSGSKTNEQFF. The genes are TRBV6-4 and TRBJ2-1; 14 bases are a match to TRBD2. This CDR3 comprises 17 residues. Germline CDR1 MRHNA, CDR2 SNTAGT. Trimming removed 4 bases from V and 6 bases from J; junction bases left unmatched: 8.

CDR3 protein: CASSSLDSPDEQYF. The CDR3 DNA follows: TGTGCCAGCAGCTCACTGGACTCGCCGGATGAGCAGTACTTC. The chain is built from TRBV11-3 and TRBJ2-7, with a tentative D call TRBD2 (5 bases). The CDR3 extends over 14 amino acids. V was pared by 4 bases and J by 7 bases, with 17 bases between. Germline assignment: CDR1 SGHNT and CDR2 YENEEA.

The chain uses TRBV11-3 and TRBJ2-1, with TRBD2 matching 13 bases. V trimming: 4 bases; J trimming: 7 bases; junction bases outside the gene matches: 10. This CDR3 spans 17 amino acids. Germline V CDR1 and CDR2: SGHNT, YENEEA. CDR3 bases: TGTGCCAGCAGCTCCGGGACTAGCGGGAATCCGGGGAATGAGCAGTTCTTC. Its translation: CASSSGTSGNPGNEQFF. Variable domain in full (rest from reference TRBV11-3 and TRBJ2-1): EAGVVQSPRYKIIEKKQPVAFWCNPISGHNTLYWYLQNLGQGPELLIRYENEEAVDDSQLPKDRFSAERLKGVDSTLKIQPAELGDSAVYLCASSSGTSGNPGNEQFFGPGTRLTVL.

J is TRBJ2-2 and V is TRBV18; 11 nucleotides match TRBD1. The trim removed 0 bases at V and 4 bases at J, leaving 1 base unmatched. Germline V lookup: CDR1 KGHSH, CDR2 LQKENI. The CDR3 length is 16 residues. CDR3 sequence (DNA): TGTGCCAGCTCACCACCGGGACAGGGGGGCACCGGGGAGCTGTTTTTT. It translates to CASSPPGQGGTGELFF.

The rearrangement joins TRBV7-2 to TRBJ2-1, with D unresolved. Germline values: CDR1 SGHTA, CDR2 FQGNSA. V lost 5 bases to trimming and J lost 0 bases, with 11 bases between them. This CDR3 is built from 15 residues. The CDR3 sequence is CASSPRLGSYNEQFF. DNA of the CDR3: TGTGCCAGCAGCCCACGACTCGGCTCCTACAATGAGCAGTTCTTC.

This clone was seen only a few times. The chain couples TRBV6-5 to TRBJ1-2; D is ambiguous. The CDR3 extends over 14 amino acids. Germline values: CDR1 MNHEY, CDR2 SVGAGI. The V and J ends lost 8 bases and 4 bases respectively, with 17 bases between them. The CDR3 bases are TGTGCCAGCTCGGGGTTGATACAGAGCTATGGCTACACCTTC. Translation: CASSGLIQSYGYTF.

The CDR3 loop reads CASRQVDNSPLHF. The CDR3, as DNA: TGTGCCAGCAGACAGGTCGATAATTCACCCCTCCACTTT. The chain carries TRBV27 and TRBJ1-6, with D possibly TRBD1 on 5 matching bases. Per germline, CDR1 MNHEY and CDR2 SMNVEV (reference sequence). The CDR3 extends over 13 amino acids. Trimming took 6 bases from V and 5 from J, leaving 8 bases between them.

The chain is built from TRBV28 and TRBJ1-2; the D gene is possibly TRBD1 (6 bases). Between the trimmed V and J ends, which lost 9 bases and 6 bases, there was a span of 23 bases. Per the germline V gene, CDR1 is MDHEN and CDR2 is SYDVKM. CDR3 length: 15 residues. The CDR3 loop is CASLALIGGGNGYTF. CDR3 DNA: TGTGCCAGTCTAGCTTTGATAGGGGGAGGAAATGGCTACACCTTC.

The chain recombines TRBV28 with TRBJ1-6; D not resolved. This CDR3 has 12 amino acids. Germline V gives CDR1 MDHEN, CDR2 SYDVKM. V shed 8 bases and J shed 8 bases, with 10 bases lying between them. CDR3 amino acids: CASFSPHSPLHF. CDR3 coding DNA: TGTGCCAGCTTTTCCCCTCATTCACCCCTCCACTTT.